A single sample is the source of the 10 T cell receptor beta chains below, sequenced in a study of cytomegalovirus exposure and HLA in healthy donors. This PCR relied on a set of 60 Vbeta primers and 13 Jbeta primers. The method was immunoSEQ multiplex PCR; TCRdb's version includes in-frame clones alone and lacks a portion of them. Here the sample spans roughly 230,000 clones, roughly 91% being singletons. The sequenced material came from PBMCs. These receptors originate from a girl aged 2-15 years in good health and CMV-seronegative.

The chain employs TRBV23-1 and TRBJ2-4; 7 nucleotides match TRBD1. TRBV23-1 is an ORF; its function is uncertain. The CDR3 sequence is 18 residues long. The trim removed 8 bases at V and 0 bases at J, leaving 16 bases unmatched. The CDR3 protein is CASGMNRDSWLAKNIQYF. The CDR3 nucleotides read TGCGCCAGCGGCATGAACCGGGACAGTTGGCTAGCCAAAAACATTCAGTACTTC.

V usage is TRBV5-1 and J usage is TRBJ2-1, with D possibly TRBD2 on 6 matching bases. Germline CDR1 SGHRS, CDR2 YFSETQ. Trimming left V 4 bases short and J 6 bases short, with 11 bases between. This CDR3 comprises 13 residues. DNA for the CDR3: TGCGCCAGCAGCCCGAACGGGAGCAATGAGCAGTTCTTC. Protein product: CASSPNGSNEQFF.

The V call is TRBV7-9, the J call TRBJ2-1, with a possible D match to TRBD1 (5 bases). CDR1 SEHNR and CDR2 FQNEAQ come from the germline V gene (reference sequence). The CDR3 covers 18 residues. Between the trimmed V and J ends, which lost 11 bases and 0 bases, there was a span of 26 bases. CDR3 protein: CAGSVGQGFKSSYNEQFF. The CDR3 nucleotides read TGTGCCGGCTCGGTTGGACAAGGATTTAAGAGCTCCTACAATGAGCAGTTCTTC.

The rearrangement joins TRBV15 to TRBJ1-3; D uncertain. The length of the CDR3 is 12 residues. Trimming removed 1 base from V and 9 bases from J, with 7 bases in between. The germline V gene has CDR1 LNHNV and CDR2 YYDKDF (reference sequence). The CDR3 region is CATSRGISTIYF. The CDR3 nucleotides read TGTGCCACCAGCAGAGGAATTAGCACCATATATTTT.

The chain is built from TRBV6-1 and TRBJ2-1; D might be TRBD2 (8 bases). Trimming shortened V by 8 bases and J by 4 bases, and 12 bases separated the two germline ends. CDR1 and CDR2 (germline): MNHNS, SASEGT. The CDR3 has 13 residues. The CDR3 is CASREGAYNEQFF. CDR3 coding DNA: TGTGCCAGCCGGGAGGGGGCGTACAATGAGCAGTTCTTC.

The chain combines TRBV30 with TRBJ1-1; 7 bases map to TRBD1. Germline trimming cut 2 bases from V and 3 bases from J; bases unmatched to any gene: 6. Germline V gene data show CDR1 as GTSNPN and CDR2 as SVGIG (reference sequence). The CDR3 is 14 residues long. The CDR3: CAWSTGQGDTEAFF. CDR3 DNA: TGTGCCTGGAGTACAGGCCAGGGGGACACTGAAGCTTTCTTT.

The V gene is TRBV7-9, the J gene TRBJ1-1; D remains ambiguous. This CDR3 has 15 amino acids. In germline, CDR1 is SEHNR, CDR2 FQNEAQ (reference sequence). V was shortened by 5 bases and J by 4 bases, with 17 bases between the two germline ends. The CDR3 spells CASSPLPRGTTEAFF. As DNA, the CDR3 is TGTGCCAGCAGCCCACTTCCCCGCGGTACCACTGAAGCTTTCTTT.

The J gene is TRBJ1-2, the V gene TRBV5-1; no firm D call. Germline CDR1 reads SGHRS; CDR2 reads YFSETQ. The V and J ends lost 0 bases and 3 bases respectively, with 9 bases between them. The CDR3 sequence is 14 residues long. CDR3 residues: CASSLAPGYYGYTF. The CDR3 DNA is TGCGCCAGCAGCTTGGCGCCGGGGTACTATGGCTACACCTTC.

The rearrangement links TRBV9 to TRBJ2-6, with a possible D match to TRBD1 (6 bases). This CDR3 region has 18 residues. V was clipped by 2 bases and J by 1 base, with 16 bases between them. Germline loops: CDR1 SGDLS, CDR2 YYNGEE. The CDR3 is CASSVRKTGTSGANVLTF. The CDR3 DNA reads TGTGCCAGCAGCGTCCGAAAGACAGGTACTTCTGGGGCCAACGTCCTGACTTTC.

V is TRBV6-1 and J is TRBJ1-1; no clear D. This CDR3 spans 13 amino acids. V was trimmed by 2 bases and J by 8 bases, leaving 12 bases between them. CDR1 is MNHNS, CDR2 SASEGT, per germline. CDR3 DNA sequence: TGTGCCAGCAGTGAATCATTAAACTGGGAAGCTTTCTTT. This gives the protein CASSESLNWEAFF.